This T cell receptor (beta chain) came from a study of blood T cells in healthy people across ages. The V end lost 2 bases, the J end lost 4 bases, and 12 bases lay between the germline ends. Germline V CDR1 and CDR2: DFQATT, SNEGSKA (reference sequence). The CDR3 consists of 14 residues. There are a few counts of this clonotype. The study drew donors from healthy Caucasian individuals in Russia aged roughly 6 to 90. Total RNA was isolated from each sample in quantities of at least 6 micrograms. The authors ran a second PCR of about 6 to 12 cycles using a sample-barcoded 5' primer and a J-beta primer mix. One entry per CDR3 protein results from TCRdb running MiXCR on the 5' RACE reads. The sample includes 1 million or so distinct CDR3 sequences, under 55% of them seen just once.

This clonotype was sampled from a woman aged 55-69 years in good health. The source material was blood. This rearrangement joins TRBV20-1 to TRBJ1-5; D gene unclear. CDR3 amino acids: CSARKDAGNQPQHF. CDR3 DNA: TGCAGTGCTAGAAAGGACGCGGGTAATCAGCCCCAGCATTTT.